The 16 T cell receptor beta chains below come from one sample, sequenced in a study of T cells in women clearing cervical HPV infection. Sequenced by immunoSEQ multiplex PCR; TCRdb stores in-frame clones only, minus some. This sample carries about 33,000 clones, with 1.7% going to the ten biggest clones. Sequencing was performed on blood buffy coat. The receptors derive from a woman between 18 and 75 years old with a cervical HPV16 infection that either progressed to CIN3+ or cleared (not recorded which).

Concerning this clone itself: The read ends 3 residues early relative to the CDR3; the germline J gene fills the gap. J is TRBJ1-2 and V is TRBV12-3 or TRBV12-4; 10 nucleotides match TRBD1. The CDR3 contains 16 residues. J was trimmed by 1 base and V by 5 bases; bases with no gene match: 7. The CDR3 protein is CASSPGQGWGNYGYTF. The sequenced part of the CDR3 DNA is TGTGCCAGCAGTCCGGGACAGGGGTGGGGTAACTATGGC.

In the case of this clone: The read terminates 3 residues before the CDR3 end, so the remaining end is supplied by the germline J gene. J is TRBJ2-3 and V is TRBV5-1; 8 nucleotides match TRBD2. Per germline, CDR1 SGHRS and CDR2 YFSETQ. The CDR3 loop spans 15 amino acids. The V gene end was trimmed by 7 bases and the J gene end by 1 base; junction bases not matched to a gene: 8. The CDR3 bases that were read are TGCGCCAGCGGTCTTGCGGGGGGAGGCACAGATACG. Its translation is CASGLAGGGTDT. The CDR3 in its entirety is CASGLAGGGTDTQYF. The full variable domain, its missing parts supplied by reference TRBV5-1 and TRBJ2-3, is KAGVTQTPRYLIKTRGQQVTLSCSPISGHRSVSWYQQTPGQGLQFLFEYFSETQRNKGNFPGRFSGRQFSNSRSEMNVSTLELGDSALYLCASGLAGGGTDTQYFGPGTRLTVL.

With regard to this clone: The read terminates 3 residues before the CDR3 end, so the remaining end is supplied by the germline J gene. The V and J genes are TRBV20-1 and TRBJ2-1; possibly TRBD2 for D (6 bases). Germline CDR1 is DFQATT and CDR2 is SNEGSKA (reference sequence). The CDR3 sequence is 16 residues long. V was pared by 3 bases and J by 0 bases, with 15 bases between. The CDR3 protein is CSASPGGFFSYNEQFF. The DNA read from the CDR3 is TGCAGTGCTAGTCCCGGGGGTTTTTTCTCCTACAATGAG.

With respect to this clone: The read gets to within 3 residues of the CDR3 end, and the germline J gene fills in the rest. The chain employs TRBV7-8 and TRBJ2-3; 13 nucleotides agree with TRBD2. After removal of 5 bases from V and 5 bases from J, the junction contained 10 bases not matched to a gene. Germline V gene lookup returns CDR1 SGHVS and CDR2 FQNEAQ. CDR3 length: 17 residues. Partial CDR3 DNA: TGTGCCAGCAGCCCCGGGGGACTAGCGGGGAGGGAAGATACG. This translates into CASSPGGLAGREDT. The whole CDR3 is CASSPGGLAGREDTQYF. Full variable domain (missing parts from reference TRBV7-8 and TRBJ2-3): GAGVSQSPRYKVAKRGQDVALRCDPISGHVSLFWYQQALGQGPEFLTYFQNEAQLDKSGLPSDRFFAERPEGSVSTLKIQRTQQEDSAVYLCASSPGGLAGREDTQYFGPGTRLTVL.

As for this clone: The CDR3 is cut off 3 residues early in the read; its end comes from the germline J gene. The V gene is TRBV7-2, the J gene TRBJ2-5; 11 nucleotides match TRBD1. The CDR3 extends over 14 amino acids. V was pared by 5 bases and J by 5 bases, with 4 bases of the junction left unmatched. Germline V CDR1 and CDR2: SGHTA, FQGNSA. The CDR3 bases that were read are TGTGCCAGCAGCCCGGGACAGGGGGACGAGACC. Protein sequence: CASSPGQGDET. The complete CDR3 reads CASSPGQGDETQYF. Full variable domain (remainder filled in from reference TRBV7-2 and TRBJ2-5): GAGVSQSPSNKVTEKGKDVELRCDPISGHTALYWYRQSLGQGLEFLIYFQGNSAPDKSGLPSDRFSAERTGGSVSTLTIQRTQQEDSAVYLCASSPGQGDETQYFGPGTRLLVL.

With respect to this clone: Read data end 3 residues before the CDR3 end; the end is taken from the germline J gene. The rearrangement links TRBV9 to TRBJ1-3, with D perhaps TRBD1 (6 bases). Trimming took 0 bases from V and 4 from J, leaving 14 bases between them. Germline loops: CDR1 SGDLS, CDR2 YYNGEE. CDR3 length: 16 residues. CDR3: CASSVADRPGGNTIYF. The part of the CDR3 DNA that was read is TGTGCCAGCAGCGTAGCCGACAGGCCGGGAGGAAACACC.

The sequenced CDR3 bases are TGTGCCAGCAGTTACCCTACGGGGAATAATTCACCC. Its translation is CASSYPTGNNSP. The entire CDR3 sequence reads CASSYPTGNNSPLHF. The chain carries TRBV12-3 or TRBV12-4 and TRBJ1-6, with D unclear. Read coverage stops 3 residues before the CDR3 terminus; the germline J gene supplies the remainder. Trimming shortened V by 4 bases and J by 5 bases, and 12 bases separated the two germline ends. The CDR3 covers 15 residues.

To note about this clone: The read falls 3 residues short of the CDR3 end, and the missing part is taken from the germline J gene. The sample has other DNA sequences that encode this CDR3 too. The V gene is TRBV19, the J gene TRBJ1-3, with D possibly being TRBD1 (6 bases). The V and J ends lost 6 bases and 0 bases respectively, with 12 bases between them. This CDR3 contains 15 residues. Germline CDR1 LNHDA, CDR2 SQIVND (reference sequence). The part of the CDR3 DNA that was read is TGTGCCAGTAGATTGGACAGATCCTCTGGAAACACC. It encodes CASRLDRSSGNT. The entire CDR3 protein is CASRLDRSSGNTIYF.

With regard to this clone: The CDR3 end falls 3 residues outside the read, so it is completed with the germline J gene. The chain recombines TRBV7-8 with TRBJ2-1, with D perhaps matching TRBD1 or TRBD2 (5 bases each). Germline V gives CDR1 SGHVS, CDR2 FQNEAQ. V lost 6 bases, J lost 2 bases, and 17 bases lay in between. This CDR3 spans 16 amino acids. The sequenced CDR3 bases are TGTGCCAGCAGTCAGAGGGCTGGGGCCACCTACAATGAG. The encoded protein is CASSQRAGATYNE. The whole CDR3 sequence reads CASSQRAGATYNEQFF.

Comment on this clone: The observed sequence ends 3 residues before the CDR3 terminus, with the missing tail filled in from the germline J gene. The rearrangement joins TRBV23-1 to TRBJ2-2; D ambiguous. Being an ORF, TRBV23-1 has a function that is uncertain. This CDR3 is built from 18 residues. CDR3 DNA (partial): TGCGCCAGCAGTCAATCCCCAAAACGAGCTTCAACTAATGAAAAG. It translates to CASSQSPKRASTNEK. The CDR3 in full is CASSQSPKRASTNEKLFF.

As for this clone: One end of the junction is discordant with germline, which a read error may explain. The CDR3 is cut off 3 residues early in the read; its end comes from the germline J gene. Distinct nucleotide sequences in the sample also encode this CDR3. V is TRBV7-9 and J is TRBJ1-3; D is possibly TRBD1 (5 bases). This CDR3 has 14 amino acids. Germline V CDR1 and CDR2: SEHNR, FQNEAQ (reference sequence). The sequenced CDR3 bases are TGTGCCAGCAGCTTACAGGGCTCTGGAAACACA. It codes for CASSLQGSGNT. The full-length CDR3 reads as CASSLQGSGNTIYF.

With respect to this clone: The read terminates 3 residues ahead of where the CDR3 ends, so the germline J gene completes it. V and J are TRBV29-1 and TRBJ2-1, with 8 bases fitting TRBD1. Trimming removed 6 bases from V and 4 bases from J; junction bases left unmatched: 8. Germline lookup yields CDR1 SQVTM and CDR2 ANQGSEA. The CDR3 has 14 amino acids. The CDR3 bases that were read are TGCAGCGTCTGCAAGACAGGGGTATACAATGAG. It yields the protein CSVCKTGVYNE. The CDR3, in full, reads CSVCKTGVYNEQFF.

As to this clone: The CDR3 is cut off 3 residues early in the read; its end comes from the germline J gene. V and J are TRBV18 and TRBJ2-1, with a tentative D call TRBD2 (6 bases). The CDR3 loop spans 16 amino acids. CDR1 and CDR2 (germline): KGHSH, LQKENI. With 1 base removed from V and 5 bases from J, the gap between germline ends came to 15 bases. The DNA read from the CDR3 is TGTGCCAGCTCACCACTCCGGGACTCGCCTCACAATGAG. Protein product: CASSPLRDSPHNE. The full CDR3 protein is CASSPLRDSPHNEQFF.

A remark on this clone: The DNA ends 3 residues before the CDR3 does, and the rest of the CDR3 is filled in from the germline J gene. The genes are TRBV6-1 and TRBJ2-5; D remains unclear. Germline V gene lookup returns CDR1 MNHNS and CDR2 SASEGT. CDR3 length: 16 residues. V dropped 3 bases and J dropped 0 bases, with 14 bases sitting between them. The CDR3 reads CASSDGYRKYQETQYF. CDR3 DNA (partial): TGTGCCAGCAGTGATGGTTACAGAAAGTACCAAGAGACC.

To note about this clone: The CDR3 goes on 3 residues after the read ends, and that part is filled in from the germline J gene. The chain recombines TRBV7-9 with TRBJ1-2; D is ambiguous. Germline CDR1 and CDR2: SEHNR and FQNEAQ (reference sequence). The CDR3 is 12 amino acids. The V gene lost 8 bases and the J gene lost 5 bases, with 12 bases spanning the gap. CDR3 bases read: TGTGCCAGCGAAGTGGCAGGTTATGGC. This codes for CASEVAGYG. The full CDR3 reads CASEVAGYGYTF.

Details on this clone: The read gets to within 3 residues of the CDR3 end, and the germline J gene fills in the rest. The rearrangement uses TRBV7-2 and TRBJ1-2; 8 bases map to TRBD1. Germline V gene sequence: CDR1 SGHTA, CDR2 FQGNSA. V lost 0 bases and J lost 4; bases outside the gene matches: 4. CDR3 size: 15 residues. The CDR3 reads CASSLATGGGYGYTF. Partial CDR3 DNA: TGTGCCAGCAGCTTAGCTACAGGGGGGGGCTATGGC.